The 29 T cell receptor beta chains in this list originate from one sample, sequenced in a study of cytomegalovirus exposure and HLA in healthy donors. Amplification used 60 Vbeta primers and 13 Jbeta primers. Libraries were prepared by immunoSEQ multiplex PCR; TCRdb keeps only in-frame clonotypes and omits some of them. Its table lists over 75,000 clones. The specimen was PBMCs. All receptors come from a man over 45 in good health and CMV-seronegative.

This chain connects TRBV4-1 to TRBJ2-2, with 8 bases lining up with TRBD2. Germline V gene lookup returns CDR1 MGHRA and CDR2 YSYEKL. The CDR3 length is 17 residues. V trimming: 7 bases; J trimming: 5 bases; junction bases outside the gene matches: 15. The CDR3: CASTLLGTSPITGELFF. DNA of the CDR3: TGCGCCAGCACCCTTCTAGGGACTAGTCCTATTACCGGGGAGCTGTTTTTT.

The V gene is TRBV5-1, the J gene TRBJ2-7; a weak D match, TRBD2 (5 bases). Trimming pared 1 base from V and 3 bases from J, leaving 11 bases between. This CDR3 has 14 residues. Germline CDR1 and CDR2: SGHRS and YFSETQ. The CDR3 DNA reads TGCGCCAGCAGCTTGCGGGGTTCTAACTACGAGCAGTACTTC. Translated: CASSLRGSNYEQYF.

CDR3: CSARVSYEQYF. Written as DNA, the CDR3 is TGCAGTGCTAGAGTTAGTTACGAGCAGTACTTC. The rearrangement links TRBV20-1 to TRBJ2-7; D is unresolved. V lost 1 base, J lost 4 bases, and 5 bases lay in between. Germline values: CDR1 DFQATT, CDR2 SNEGSKA (reference sequence). The CDR3 contains 11 residues.

CDR3 sequence (DNA): TGTGCCAGCAGCCCGGGAAGGCTTCAAGAGACCCAGTACTTC. Translated: CASSPGRLQETQYF. This chain uses TRBV11-1 with TRBJ2-5, with a weak D call TRBD2 (5 bases). The CDR3 is made up of 14 amino acids. Trimming shortened V by 5 bases and J by 2 bases, and 12 bases separated the two germline ends. CDR1 is SGHAT and CDR2 is FQDESV in the germline V gene (reference sequence). The variable domain in full, with the rest retrieved from reference TRBV11-1 and TRBJ2-5, is EAEVAQSPRYKITEKSQAVAFWCDPISGHATLYWYRQILGQGPELLVQFQDESVVDDSQLPKDRFSAERLKGVDSTLKIQPAELGDSAMYLCASSPGRLQETQYFGPGTRLLVL.

The genes are TRBV2 and TRBJ2-5; a possible D gene is TRBD1 (5 bases). V dropped 3 bases and J dropped 5 bases, with 19 bases sitting between them. Germline V gives CDR1 SNHLY, CDR2 FYNNEI. The length of the CDR3 is 16 residues. The CDR3 sequence: CASSDTRIQGRETQYF. The CDR3 coding sequence is TGTGCCAGCAGTGATACCAGGATTCAGGGTCGGGAGACCCAGTACTTC.

The rearrangement uses TRBV7-2 and TRBJ2-5, with 13 bases identical to TRBD2. The germline V gene encodes CDR1 SGHTA and CDR2 FQGNSA. This CDR3 has 16 residues. V lost 1 base, J lost 5 bases, and 4 bases stayed unmatched. CDR3 coding DNA: TGTGCCAGCAGCTTAGGACTAGCGGGGGGTTTGGAGACCCAGTACTTC. Its translation: CASSLGLAGGLETQYF.

The CDR3 sequence is CASSPNRAGYTF. CDR3 coding DNA: TGTGCCAGCAGCCCAAACAGGGCTGGCTACACCTTC. J is TRBJ1-2 and V is TRBV14, with a possible D match to TRBD1 (6 bases). The V end was cut by 4 bases, the J end by 7 bases, with 10 bases between. Germline CDR1 SGHDN, CDR2 FVKESK. This CDR3 comprises 12 residues.

V gene TRBV6-5 combines with J gene TRBJ2-3, with D unclear. This CDR3 has 13 residues. Germline V CDR1 and CDR2: MNHEY, SVGAGI. V was shortened by 0 bases and J by 8 bases, with 9 bases between the two germline ends. The CDR3 reads CASSYSPIGTQYF. The CDR3 DNA is TGTGCCAGCAGTTACTCTCCTATTGGTACGCAGTATTTT.

The gene calls are TRBV9 and TRBJ1-4, with 7 bases fitting TRBD1. The CDR3 length is 12 residues. V lost 3 bases, J lost 9 bases, and 2 bases stayed unmatched. CDR1 and CDR2 (germline): SGDLS, YYNGEE. The CDR3: CASSATGQKLFF. In DNA form, the CDR3 reads TGTGCCAGCAGCGCGACAGGGCAAAAACTGTTTTTT.

The chain has TRBV9 and TRBJ2-1; 8 bases agree with TRBD1. Germline V lookup: CDR1 SGDLS, CDR2 YYNGEE. Trimming cost V 9 bases and J 5 bases; bases outside gene matches: 13. The CDR3 consists of 15 residues. The CDR3 DNA reads as TGTGCCATCGATTGCCTCAGGGGGCCAGACAATGAGCAGTTCTTC. It encodes CAIDCLRGPDNEQFF. Variable domain in full (rest from reference TRBV9 and TRBJ2-1): DSGVTQTPKHLITATGQRVTLRCSPRSGDLSVYWYQQSLDQGLQFLIQYYNGEERAKGNILERFSAQQFPDLHSELNLSSLELGDSALYFCAIDCLRGPDNEQFFGPGTRLTVL.

The chain is built from TRBV14 and TRBJ1-1, with TRBD1 matching 8 bases. Germline V CDR1 and CDR2: SGHDN, FVKESK. The CDR3 runs 18 residues. The V segment lost 4 bases and the J segment 4 bases; nucleotides outside the gene matches: 17. The CDR3 region has the DNA TGTGCCAGCAGCCCCAGACCGACAGGGGCGACACGGGGCACTGAAGCTTTCTTT. It codes for CASSPRPTGATRGTEAFF.

The chain is built from TRBV6-5 and TRBJ2-5; TRBD1 agrees at 9 bases. This CDR3 is built from 15 residues. V was clipped by 2 bases and J by 5 bases; unmatched bases: 6. The germline gives CDR1 MNHEY, CDR2 SVGAGI. The CDR3 loop is CASSYVGTGRETQYF. The CDR3 DNA is TGTGCCAGCAGTTACGTGGGGACAGGGCGGGAGACCCAGTACTTC.

This chain connects TRBV5-1 to TRBJ2-1; D gene ambiguous. Trimming stripped 1 base from V and 4 bases from J, with 12 bases between. CDR3 size: 15 residues. Per germline, CDR1 SGHRS and CDR2 YFSETQ. The CDR3 region has the DNA TGCGCCAGCAGCTTGACTACGACGGAGTACAATGAGCAGTTCTTC. Encoded protein: CASSLTTTEYNEQFF.

This chain uses TRBV9 with TRBJ1-2; 8 bases map to TRBD1. V lost 0 bases, J lost 2 bases, and 3 bases stayed unmatched. This CDR3 spans 15 amino acids. Germline V gene lookup returns CDR1 SGDLS and CDR2 YYNGEE. CDR3 residues: CASSVVGQGNYGYTF. DNA for the CDR3: TGTGCCAGCAGCGTAGTAGGACAGGGAAACTATGGCTACACCTTC.

The CDR3 DNA sequence: TGTGCCAGCAGTTACTCCTTTGGGGGGGCCGCCTACGAGCAGTACTTC. This gives the protein CASSYSFGGAAYEQYF. The rearrangement joins TRBV6-5 to TRBJ2-7, with D maybe TRBD2 (7 bases). The V end lost 0 bases, the J end lost 2 bases, and 14 bases lay between the germline ends. CDR1 is MNHEY, CDR2 SVGAGI, per germline. The CDR3 length is 16 residues.

DNA for the CDR3: TGTGCCAGCTCACCTGTGACAGGTCCCATGAACACTGAAGCTTTCTTT. Protein: CASSPVTGPMNTEAFF. The gene calls are TRBV18 and TRBJ1-1; a possible D gene is TRBD1 (6 bases). Trimming removed 3 bases at V and 0 bases at J, with 14 bases between. The germline gives CDR1 KGHSH, CDR2 LQKENI. The CDR3 has 16 amino acids.

This chain uses TRBV2 with TRBJ1-3, with D unresolved. This CDR3 contains 13 residues. CDR1 and CDR2 from the germline V gene are SNHLY and FYNNEI. The ends were cut back, 6 bases at V and 0 bases at J, with 6 bases in the middle. The CDR3 is CASRDFSGNTIYF. DNA for the CDR3: TGTGCCAGCAGGGACTTCTCTGGAAACACCATATATTTT.

This rearrangement joins TRBV5-4 to TRBJ1-2, with TRBD1 identical over 8 bases. Germline V CDR1 and CDR2: SGHNT, YYREEE (reference sequence). The CDR3 loop spans 15 amino acids. Trimming took 4 bases from V and 4 from J; bases not matched to a gene: 9. In DNA, the CDR3 is TGTGCCAGCAGCAGTTGGGACAGGCCCAGCTATGGCTACACCTTC. Translating gives CASSSWDRPSYGYTF.

CDR3 in amino acids: CASSRGPDRYLYEQYF. The CDR3 nucleotides are TGTGCCAGCAGCAGGGGGCCAGACAGATACCTTTACGAGCAGTACTTC. The V gene is TRBV5-5, the J gene TRBJ2-7, with 7 bases fitting TRBD1. Per germline, CDR1 SGHKS and CDR2 YYEKEE (reference sequence). This CDR3 has 16 residues. V lost 4 bases to trimming and J lost 4 bases; unmatched junction nucleotides: 14.

The J gene is TRBJ1-5, the V gene TRBV6-5, with TRBD1 matching over 7 bases. The CDR3 loop spans 15 amino acids. Germline CDR1 and CDR2: MNHEY and SVGAGI. V gave up 6 bases and J gave up 11 bases; unmatched junction bases: 16. CDR3 residues: CASRGTGTALGSQHF. In nucleotides, the CDR3 is TGTGCCAGCAGGGGTACCGGGACAGCCTTGGGGTCCCAGCATTTT.

The chain has TRBV18 and TRBJ2-7; 11 bases are shared with TRBD2. The CDR3 is made up of 15 amino acids. V lost 4 bases to trimming and J lost 3 bases; unmatched junction nucleotides: 5. The V gene's germline CDR1 is KGHSH and CDR2 LQKENI. This chain's CDR3 is CASSLGTSGYYEQYF. CDR3 bases: TGTGCCAGCTCACTGGGGACTAGCGGATACTACGAGCAGTACTTC. The full variable domain, its missing parts supplied by reference TRBV18 and TRBJ2-7, is NAGVMQNPRHLVRRRGQEARLRCSPMKGHSHVYWYRQLPEEGLKFMVYLQKENIIDESGMPKERFSAEFPKEGPSILRIQQVVRGDSAAYFCASSLGTSGYYEQYFGPGTRLTVT.

This chain connects TRBV5-1 to TRBJ1-1; TRBD1 matches 10 bases. Per germline, CDR1 SGHRS and CDR2 YFSETQ. This CDR3 has 16 amino acids. V gave up 5 bases and J gave up 4 bases; unmatched junction bases: 11. CDR3 in amino acids: CASRDGQGVYGTEAFF. The CDR3 bases are TGCGCCAGCAGAGACGGACAGGGGGTTTACGGCACTGAAGCTTTCTTT. The complete variable domain, with remaining parts taken from reference TRBV5-1 and TRBJ1-1, reads KAGVTQTPRYLIKTRGQQVTLSCSPISGHRSVSWYQQTPGQGLQFLFEYFSETQRNKGNFPGRFSGRQFSNSRSEMNVSTLELGDSALYLCASRDGQGVYGTEAFFGQGTRLTVV.

J is TRBJ2-3 and V is TRBV2; tentatively, D is TRBD1 (5 bases). V was cut by 4 bases and J by 6 bases, with 14 bases left in between. There are 14 residues in the CDR3. Germline V gives CDR1 SNHLY, CDR2 FYNNEI. For the CDR3, the DNA is TGTGCCAGCAGTGTGGGTTTAGGGGCTGATACGCAGTATTTT. This gives the protein CASSVGLGADTQYF. Combining the CDR3 with reference TRBV2 and TRBJ2-3 gives the whole variable domain EPEVTQTPSHQVTQMGQEVILRCVPISNHLYFYWYRQILGQKVEFLVSFYNNEISEKSEIFDDQFSVERPDGSNFTLKIRSTKLEDSAMYFCASSVGLGADTQYFGPGTRLTVL.

The chain couples TRBV4-2 to TRBJ2-1; 11 bases map to TRBD2. Germline CDR1 reads LGHNA; CDR2 reads YNFKEQ. The CDR3 covers 16 residues. V dropped 3 bases and J dropped 3; count of bases not matched to a gene: 4. The CDR3 sequence is CASSQFLAGGYNEQFF. CDR3 nucleotide sequence: TGTGCCAGCAGCCAGTTTCTAGCGGGGGGCTACAATGAGCAGTTCTTC.

As to this clone: Sequence at one end of the junction differs from germline and may be a read error. This chain uses TRBV7-2 with TRBJ1-3, with D unclear. The CDR3 has 11 residues. Germline V gene data show CDR1 as SGHTA and CDR2 as FQGNSA. The CDR3 here is CASSLQYFLTF. CDR3 DNA: TGTGCCAGCAGCTTACAATACTTTTTAACGTTT.

The chain links TRBV6-5 to TRBJ2-3, with a tentative D call TRBD1 (6 bases). The CDR3 sequence is 11 residues long. CDR1 is MNHEY and CDR2 is SVGAGI in the germline V gene. Trimming shortened V by 5 bases and J by 8 bases, and 8 bases separated the two germline ends. DNA for the CDR3: TGTGCCAGCAGTGAGGGGGTTACGCAGTATTTT. As protein: CASSEGVTQYF.

The rearrangement links TRBV30 to TRBJ2-1, with TRBD1 as a possible D gene (5 bases). The CDR3 contains 13 residues. With 7 bases removed from V and 7 bases from J, the gap between germline ends came to 17 bases. CDR1 GTSNPN and CDR2 SVGIG come from the germline V gene (reference sequence). CDR3: CALTGPLGNEQFF. The CDR3 coding sequence is TGTGCCTTAACAGGACCTCTTGGAAATGAGCAGTTCTTC.

This chain joins TRBV4-2 and TRBJ2-3, with 9 bases fitting TRBD1. The CDR3 spans 19 residues. Germline CDR1 reads LGHNA; CDR2 reads YNFKEQ. J was trimmed by 3 bases and V by 1 base; bases with no gene match: 14. CDR3 sequence (DNA): TGTGCCAGCAGCCAAGGAAGCCGGACAGGGGTTTTACTTACAGATACGCAGTATTTT. This gives the protein CASSQGSRTGVLLTDTQYF.

The chain has TRBV5-4 and TRBJ1-3, with 7 bases fitting TRBD1. The CDR3 has 14 amino acids. V gave up 4 bases and J gave up 3 bases; unmatched junction bases: 4. Germline V CDR1 and CDR2: SGHNT, YYREEE (reference sequence). CDR3 sequence: CASSPDRVGNTIYF. CDR3 coding DNA: TGTGCCAGCAGCCCCGACAGGGTTGGAAACACCATATATTTT.